The 25 T cell receptor beta chains below come from one sample, sequenced in a study of blood T cell repertoires in COVID-19. Only in-frame clones appear in the TCRdb table, and some are missing; sequencing was by immunoSEQ multiplex PCR. The sample contains some 200,000 clones, around 85% of which appear only once. Material for sequencing was peripheral blood. The receptors come from a woman in her seventies with COVID-19, enrolled during active disease.

The rearrangement joins TRBV9 to TRBJ1-4; D gene uncertain. The V end lost 1 base, the J end lost 3 bases, and 7 bases lay between the germline ends. The V gene's germline CDR1 is SGDLS and CDR2 YYNGEE. This CDR3 region has 14 residues. For the CDR3, the DNA is TGTGCCAGCAGCGTACTAAGTTCTAATGAAAAACTGTTTTTT. Translated, it gives CASSVLSSNEKLFF.

The CDR3 DNA sequence: TGTGCCAGTAGTTTCCGGGACAGAAATAATTCACCCCTCCACTTT. It is translated as CASSFRDRNNSPLHF. This chain connects TRBV19 to TRBJ1-6, with TRBD1 identical over 7 bases. The CDR3 length is 15 residues. Germline CDR1 LNHDA, CDR2 SQIVND (reference sequence). Trimming at V came to 5 bases and at J to 5 bases, leaving 6 bases not matched to a gene.

This clone was recorded only once. The chain carries TRBV11-3 and TRBJ1-1, with a tentative D call TRBD1 (6 bases). CDR3 length equals 15 residues. Germline CDR1 SGHNT, CDR2 YENEEA. V was trimmed by 5 bases and J by 3 bases, leaving 16 bases between them. CDR3 bases: TGTGCCAGCAGCAGACCAGGGGCTGTGGACACTGAAGCTTTCTTT. Its translation: CASSRPGAVDTEAFF.

The CDR3 protein is CAWSEQYTGELFF. CDR3 coding DNA: TGTGCCTGGAGTGAACAGTACACCGGGGAGCTGTTTTTT. The V and J genes are TRBV30 and TRBJ2-2; D gene ambiguous. Germline-derived CDR1 and CDR2 are GTSNPN and SVGIG (reference sequence). The length of the CDR3 is 13 residues. V lost 1 base and J 3 bases, leaving 6 bases between the germline ends.

This clone was detected a few times. The J gene is TRBJ1-2, the V gene TRBV7-9; possibly TRBD1 for D (6 bases). The CDR3 consists of 13 residues. V shed 5 bases and J shed 4 bases, with 11 bases lying between them. Germline-derived CDR1 and CDR2 are SEHNR and FQNEAQ (reference sequence). CDR3 bases: TGTGCCAGCAGCGAACAGGGTGTCTATGGCTACACCTTC. It translates to CASSEQGVYGYTF.

The J gene is TRBJ1-4, the V gene TRBV3-1 (or the pseudogene TRBV3-2); TRBD1 matches at 7 bases. The CDR3 is 15 residues long. The V segment lost 0 bases and the J segment 8 bases; nucleotides outside the gene matches: 6. The germline gives CDR1 LGHDT, CDR2 YNNKEL (reference sequence). The CDR3 nucleotides are TGTGCCAGCAGCCAAGATGGGTCAGGGGGGGAAAAACTGTTTTTT. It translates to CASSQDGSGGEKLFF.

The table lists this clone with a few counts. The chain uses TRBV11-3 and TRBJ1-3; D possibly corresponds to TRBD1 (6 bases). CDR3 length: 15 amino acids. Deletions cut 3 bases from V and 2 bases from J, with 11 bases between. The germline gives CDR1 SGHNT, CDR2 YENEEA. The CDR3 is CASSLGGLTGNTIYF. CDR3 DNA: TGTGCCAGCAGCTTGGGGGGGCTCACTGGAAACACCATATATTTT.

The genes are TRBV2 and TRBJ1-1; no clear D gene. CDR3 size: 14 residues. Trimming pared 2 bases from V and 2 bases from J, leaving 9 bases between. CDR1 is SNHLY and CDR2 is FYNNEI in the germline V gene. The chain's CDR3 is CASSELESNTEAFF. The CDR3 DNA reads TGTGCCAGCAGTGAATTGGAGAGTAACACTGAAGCTTTCTTT.

This clone was found a few times. J is TRBJ1-2 and V is TRBV19, with TRBD1 matching over 8 bases. The CDR3 extends over 12 amino acids. In germline, CDR1 is LNHDA, CDR2 SQIVND (reference sequence). J gave up 7 bases and V 5 bases, and 3 bases lay outside the gene matches. The CDR3 is CASSPGQGGYTF. As DNA, the CDR3 is TGTGCCAGTAGTCCCGGACAGGGTGGCTACACCTTC.

The J gene is TRBJ2-1, the V gene TRBV11-2; D is perhaps TRBD2 (5 bases). Germline values: CDR1 SGHAT, CDR2 FQNNGV. The CDR3 length is 12 residues. Trimming cost V 2 bases and J 10 bases, with 9 bases left between them. CDR3: CASSLSGVEQFF. CDR3 DNA sequence: TGTGCCAGCAGCTTATCCGGGGTCGAGCAGTTCTTC.

In this sample, this clone turned up a few times. The J gene is TRBJ1-5, the V gene TRBV29-1, with a weak D call TRBD1 (6 bases). This CDR3 contains 14 residues. V was trimmed by 4 bases and J by 3 bases, leaving 13 bases between them. Germline-derived CDR1 and CDR2 are SQVTM and ANQGSEA. The CDR3 sequence: CSVGGLDNNQPQHF. For the CDR3, the DNA is TGCAGCGTTGGGGGGCTGGACAACAATCAGCCCCAGCATTTT.

This clone was seen a single time. The chain links TRBV11-3 to TRBJ2-5; 11 nucleotides line up with TRBD2. The germline gives CDR1 SGHNT, CDR2 YENEEA. The V and J ends lost 6 bases and 0 bases, in that order; junction bases with no gene match: 9. The CDR3 runs to 17 residues. CDR3 in amino acids: CASSQERLAGYQETQYF. Written as DNA, the CDR3 is TGTGCCAGCAGTCAAGAGCGACTAGCGGGGTACCAAGAGACCCAGTACTTC.

The chain carries TRBV6-5 and TRBJ2-1, with TRBD2 matching 13 bases. The ends lost 6 bases at V and 8 bases at J; junction bases unmatched: 4. The CDR3 sequence is 14 residues long. CDR1 is MNHEY, CDR2 SVGAGI, per germline. This chain's CDR3 is CASRGLAGKHEQFF. DNA of the CDR3: TGTGCCAGCAGGGGACTAGCGGGAAAACATGAGCAGTTCTTC.

The V call is TRBV19, the J call TRBJ1-1; a weak D match, TRBD1 (6 bases). CDR1 and CDR2 from the germline V gene are LNHDA and SQIVND (reference sequence). Trimming removed 0 bases from V and 8 bases from J, with 10 bases in between. The CDR3 consists of 13 residues. This chain's CDR3 is CASSIDRTGEAFF. The CDR3 nucleotides are TGTGCCAGTAGTATAGATCGAACAGGGGAAGCTTTCTTT.

The chain is built from TRBV5-8 and TRBJ1-6, with a weak D call TRBD1 (5 bases). This CDR3 spans 14 amino acids. Germline CDR1 is SGHTS and CDR2 is YDEGEE. The V and J ends lost 4 bases and 10 bases respectively, with 15 bases between them. The CDR3 nucleotides are TGTGCCAGCAGCCCGGGACGGGAGGGATCACCCCTCCACTTT. Amino acids: CASSPGREGSPLHF.

The chain couples TRBV5-1 to TRBJ2-1; 9 bases match TRBD1. The germline CDR1 and CDR2 sequences are SGHRS and YFSETQ. This CDR3 region has 17 residues. The trim removed 4 bases at V and 3 bases at J, leaving 11 bases unmatched. The CDR3 nucleotides read TGCGCCAGCAGCAAGGGGGAGCGGGACAGGGACTACAATGAGCAGTTCTTC. This sequence encodes CASSKGERDRDYNEQFF.

This chain joins TRBV7-9 and TRBJ1-2; 12 bases map to TRBD1. Germline CDR1 and CDR2: SEHNR and FQNEAQ (reference sequence). This CDR3 comprises 17 residues. With 6 bases clipped from V and 2 bases from J, the junction kept 10 bases outside the gene matches. For the CDR3, the DNA is TGTGCCAGCAGTCCAGGGGGACAGGGGGCTCAGAACTATGGCTACACCTTC. It encodes CASSPGGQGAQNYGYTF.

The chain uses TRBV2 and TRBJ2-3, with D perhaps matching TRBD1 (6 bases). The V and J ends lost 4 bases and 1 base respectively, with 12 bases between them. Germline V gene lookup returns CDR1 SNHLY and CDR2 FYNNEI. This CDR3 contains 15 residues. The CDR3 DNA reads TGTGCCAGCAGTGGTAGGGCAGGGGGCACAGATACGCAGTATTTT. It codes for CASSGRAGGTDTQYF.

This chain uses TRBV7-2 with TRBJ1-6, with D uncertain. CDR3 length: 14 amino acids. V was shortened by 2 bases and J by 6 bases, with 8 bases between the two germline ends. The germline V gene encodes CDR1 SGHTA and CDR2 FQGNSA. CDR3: CASSLREPNSPLHF. Written as DNA, the CDR3 is TGTGCCAGCAGCTTACGGGAGCCTAATTCACCCCTCCACTTT.

This rearrangement joins TRBV19 to TRBJ2-7, with 7 bases identical to TRBD2. The CDR3 extends over 13 amino acids. CDR1 and CDR2 from the germline V gene are LNHDA and SQIVND (reference sequence). Trimming cost V 4 bases and J 3 bases; bases outside gene matches: 3. The CDR3 reads CASSRGGIYEQYF. CDR3 DNA: TGTGCCAGTAGTAGGGGGGGGATCTACGAGCAGTACTTC.

This sequence joins TRBV19 and TRBJ1-2; 9 nucleotides match TRBD1. Germline assignment: CDR1 LNHDA and CDR2 SQIVND (reference sequence). This CDR3 spans 12 amino acids. V dropped 8 bases and J dropped 7; count of bases not matched to a gene: 5. This CDR3 reads CASEGQGFGYTF. CDR3 coding DNA: TGTGCCAGTGAGGGACAGGGATTTGGCTACACCTTC.

The J gene is TRBJ1-5, the V gene TRBV19, with unresolved D. This CDR3 is 15 amino acids long. Looked up from germline, CDR1 is LNHDA and CDR2 is SQIVND (reference sequence). Between the trimmed V and J ends, which lost 7 bases and 5 bases, there was a span of 18 bases. CDR3 nucleotides: TGTGCCAGTACCGGAAGACACCAATTAGATCAGCCCCAGCATTTT. This encodes CASTGRHQLDQPQHF. The full variable domain, rest sourced from reference TRBV19 and TRBJ1-5, is DGGITQSPKYLFRKEGQNVTLSCEQNLNHDAMYWYRQDPGQGLRLIYYSQIVNDFQKGDIAEGYSVSREKKESFPLTVTSAQKNPTAFYLCASTGRHQLDQPQHFGDGTRLSIL.

This chain joins TRBV5-5 and TRBJ2-2; D unclear. This CDR3 comprises 14 residues. Germline V gene sequence: CDR1 SGHKS, CDR2 YYEKEE (reference sequence). With 3 bases removed from V and 1 base from J, the gap between germline ends came to 7 bases. In DNA, the CDR3 is TGTGCCAGCAGCTCTCAGGAGAACACCGGGGAGCTGTTTTTT. This translates into CASSSQENTGELFF.

The J gene is TRBJ1-1, the V gene TRBV6-5, with D hard to call. The germline V gene encodes CDR1 MNHEY and CDR2 SVGAGI. Trimming stripped 2 bases from V and 5 bases from J, with 18 bases between. This CDR3 has 16 amino acids. DNA for the CDR3: TGTGCCAGCAGTTACGACGCTCGCGGGGTTCGGACTGAAGCTTTCTTT. It codes for CASSYDARGVRTEAFF.

The gene calls are TRBV19 and TRBJ2-3; 8 bases match TRBD1. The length of the CDR3 is 18 residues. V was clipped by 3 bases and J by 0 bases; unmatched bases: 11. Germline V CDR1 and CDR2: LNHDA, SQIVND (reference sequence). In DNA, the CDR3 is TGTGCCAGTAGTATCTCGTGGGACAGGACTCCTAGCACAGATACGCAGTATTTT. Translated, it gives CASSISWDRTPSTDTQYF.